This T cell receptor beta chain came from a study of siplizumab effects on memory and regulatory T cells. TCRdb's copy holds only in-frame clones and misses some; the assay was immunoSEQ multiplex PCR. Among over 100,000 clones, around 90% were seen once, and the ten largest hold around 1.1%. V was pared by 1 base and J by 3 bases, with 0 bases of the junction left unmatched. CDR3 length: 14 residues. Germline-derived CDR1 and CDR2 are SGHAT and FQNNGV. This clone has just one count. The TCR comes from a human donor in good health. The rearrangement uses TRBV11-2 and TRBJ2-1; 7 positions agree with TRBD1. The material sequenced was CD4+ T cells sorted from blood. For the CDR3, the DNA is TGTGCCAGCAGCTTAGCAGGGGGCTACAATGAGCAGTTCTTC. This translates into CASSLAGGYNEQFF. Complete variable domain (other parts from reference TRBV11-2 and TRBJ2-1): EAGVAQSPRYKIIEKRQSVAFWCNPISGHATLYWYQQILGQGPKLLIQFQNNGVVDDSQLPKDRFSAERLKGVDSTLKIQPAKLEDSAVYLCASSLAGGYNEQFFGPGTRLTVL.